The 26 T cell receptor beta chains listed next were all sequenced from one sample in a study of blood T cell repertoires in COVID-19. Libraries were prepared by immunoSEQ multiplex PCR; TCRdb keeps only in-frame clonotypes and omits some of them. Of under 150,000 clones in the sample, over 75% are singletons; the top ten hold approximately 10%. Sequencing input: peripheral blood. The receptor set was obtained from a man older than 75 with acute or convalescent COVID-19.

The chain recombines TRBV5-4 with TRBJ2-3; D is perhaps TRBD1 (6 bases). The CDR3 extends over 14 amino acids. Germline V gene lookup returns CDR1 SGHNT and CDR2 YYREEE (reference sequence). V was trimmed by 0 bases and J by 3 bases, leaving 8 bases between them. The CDR3 region is CASSLDRVTDTQYF. Here the CDR3 DNA reads TGTGCCAGCAGCTTGGACAGGGTGACAGATACGCAGTATTTT.

V gene TRBV7-2 combines with J gene TRBJ1-1; possible D gene TRBD1, 5 bases. V lost 4 bases and J 1 base, leaving 22 bases between the germline ends. CDR3 length: 18 amino acids. Germline V gives CDR1 SGHTA, CDR2 FQGNSA. The CDR3 DNA reads TGTGCCAGCAGCTCCTCGTATTGGGGCGTGGCGCGGAACACTGAAGCTTTCTTT. Translated, it gives CASSSSYWGVARNTEAFF.

In its sample, this clone was seen once. This chain connects TRBV3-1 (or the pseudogene TRBV3-2) to TRBJ1-1, with TRBD1 as a possible D gene (5 bases). Per germline, CDR1 LGHDT and CDR2 YNNKEL (reference sequence). Trimming removed 1 base from V and 5 bases from J, with 11 bases in between. The CDR3 has 14 residues. For the CDR3, the DNA is TGTGCCAGCAGCCAAGCCGGGGGTGAGACTGAAGCTTTCTTT. This gives the protein CASSQAGGETEAFF.

This sequence joins TRBV27 and TRBJ1-1, with 9 bases fitting TRBD1. CDR1 MNHEY and CDR2 SMNVEV come from the germline V gene (reference sequence). V lost 3 bases to trimming and J lost 5 bases; unmatched junction nucleotides: 4. The CDR3 loop spans 14 amino acids. Here the CDR3 DNA reads TGTGCCAGCAGTTTGGGACAGGGAGGGACTGAAGCTTTCTTT. It codes for CASSLGQGGTEAFF.

The gene calls are TRBV7-2 and TRBJ1-2; possibly TRBD1 for D (5 bases). Trimming removed 5 bases from V and 8 bases from J, with 21 bases in between. Per the germline V gene, CDR1 is SGHTA and CDR2 is FQGNSA. The CDR3 totals 15 residues. The CDR3 DNA follows: TGTGCCAGCAGCCCAGGGTTCCTAGTCTCTAAGGGCTACACCTTC. It is translated as CASSPGFLVSKGYTF.

V and J are TRBV4-1 and TRBJ1-5; 8 nucleotides match TRBD1. The length of the CDR3 is 15 residues. V dropped 1 base and J dropped 7; count of bases not matched to a gene: 6. CDR1 and CDR2 (germline): MGHRA, YSYEKL. This chain's CDR3 is CASSQGGQGGQPQHF. Written as DNA, the CDR3 is TGCGCCAGCAGCCAAGGAGGACAGGGAGGGCAGCCCCAGCATTTT.

The J gene is TRBJ2-2, the V gene TRBV28; D unclear. V was shortened by 2 bases and J by 3 bases, with 7 bases between the two germline ends. The CDR3 contains 14 residues. The germline CDR1 and CDR2 sequences are MDHEN and SYDVKM. As DNA, the CDR3 is TGTGCCAGCAGTTTAATGTCGGACACCGGGGAGCTGTTTTTT. Its translation is CASSLMSDTGELFF.

J is TRBJ1-5 and V is TRBV5-1; D is possibly TRBD1 (6 bases). CDR1 and CDR2 from the germline V gene are SGHRS and YFSETQ. V lost 0 bases and J lost 7, with 14 bases in between. The CDR3 is made up of 15 amino acids. The CDR3: CASSLEGGKGQPQHF. The CDR3 nucleotides read TGCGCCAGCAGCTTGGAGGGGGGGAAGGGACAGCCCCAGCATTTT.

The table lists this clone with a count of one. This chain joins TRBV3-1 (or the pseudogene TRBV3-2) and TRBJ2-1; perhaps TRBD1 as D (6 bases). The V end was cut by 0 bases, the J end by 5 bases, with 11 bases between. The CDR3 is 15 amino acids. CDR1 LGHDT and CDR2 YNNKEL come from the germline V gene (reference sequence). Written as DNA, the CDR3 is TGTGCCAGCAGCCAAGATTCAGGGGCACACAATGAGCAGTTCTTC. Residues: CASSQDSGAHNEQFF.

This clone was counted once. The V call is TRBV5-5, the J call TRBJ1-1; 11 bases fit TRBD1. The CDR3 is made up of 14 amino acids. With V trimmed by 4 bases and J by 5 bases, 4 bases remained unmatched. The germline V gene encodes CDR1 SGHKS and CDR2 YYEKEE (reference sequence). The CDR3 is CASSPDRGRTEAFF. The DNA of the CDR3 is TGTGCCAGCAGCCCGGACAGGGGGCGGACTGAAGCTTTCTTT.

CDR3 in amino acids: CATSRGGDTDTQYF. The CDR3 coding sequence is TGTGCCACCTCCCGAGGGGGGGACACAGATACGCAGTATTTT. The chain combines TRBV15 with TRBJ2-3; D perhaps matches TRBD2 (7 bases). Germline lookup yields CDR1 LNHNV and CDR2 YYDKDF (reference sequence). The CDR3 consists of 14 residues. V lost 8 bases and J 2 bases, leaving 14 bases between the germline ends.

Points on this clone: The sample holds other DNA sequences that translate to the same CDR3. The V call is TRBV18, the J call TRBJ2-7, with D possibly TRBD1 on 6 matching bases. The CDR3 runs 14 residues. Trimming took 2 bases from V and 0 from J, leaving 8 bases between them. Looked up from germline, CDR1 is KGHSH and CDR2 is LQKENI. The CDR3 region has the DNA TGTGCCAGCTCACCAGGGGGCCGCTCCTACGAGCAGTACTTC. This translates into CASSPGGRSYEQYF.

The chain recombines TRBV7-9 with TRBJ2-2, with TRBD1 matching over 11 bases. The ends lost 5 bases at V and 6 bases at J; junction bases unmatched: 5. The CDR3 length is 15 residues. The germline CDR1 and CDR2 sequences are SEHNR and FQNEAQ (reference sequence). The CDR3 region has the DNA TGTGCCAGCAGCCCCGGGACAGGGGGTTCCGGGGAGCTGTTTTTT. Protein product: CASSPGTGGSGELFF.

This chain joins TRBV7-3 and TRBJ2-6, with 9 bases aligning to TRBD1. Germline loops: CDR1 SGHTA, CDR2 FQGTGA. The CDR3 runs 17 residues. V shed 8 bases, J shed 1 base, and the junction held 9 bases outside the gene matches. CDR3 bases: TGTGCCAGCTCCTTCGGGACAGGGTCGTCTGGGGCCAACGTCCTGACTTTC. It is translated as CASSFGTGSSGANVLTF.

The chain has TRBV25-1 and TRBJ1-2; D is perhaps TRBD1 (5 bases). The germline V gene encodes CDR1 MGHDK and CDR2 SYGVNS. The CDR3 consists of 16 residues. Trimming took off 1 base at V and 2 bases at J, with 14 bases between the two ends. The CDR3 sequence is CASSESRQGVNYGYTF. The CDR3 DNA sequence: TGTGCCAGCAGTGAATCGCGGCAGGGTGTAAACTATGGCTACACCTTC.

The rearrangement links TRBV12-5 to TRBJ2-2; 7 bases agree with TRBD1. The V gene end was trimmed by 5 bases and the J gene end by 8 bases; junction bases not matched to a gene: 2. Germline V gene lookup returns CDR1 LGHNT and CDR2 FRNRAP. The CDR3 runs to 12 residues. The CDR3 loop reads CASGQGVGELFF. The CDR3 DNA follows: TGTGCTAGTGGTCAGGGGGTAGGGGAGCTGTTTTTT.

The gene calls are TRBV11-2 and TRBJ2-2, with D possibly TRBD1 on 5 matching bases. There are 15 residues in the CDR3. V was pared by 8 bases and J by 1 base, with 14 bases between. In germline, CDR1 is SGHAT, CDR2 FQNNGV. CDR3 sequence: CASVSGWGNTGELFF. For the CDR3, the DNA is TGTGCCAGCGTCTCAGGGTGGGGGAACACCGGGGAGCTGTTTTTT. The complete variable domain, with remaining parts taken from reference TRBV11-2 and TRBJ2-2, reads EAGVAQSPRYKIIEKRQSVAFWCNPISGHATLYWYQQILGQGPKLLIQFQNNGVVDDSQLPKDRFSAERLKGVDSTLKIQPAKLEDSAVYLCASVSGWGNTGELFFGEGSRLTVL.

CDR3 in amino acids: CASSLAGGRSSYEQYF. The CDR3 DNA reads as TGTGCCAGCAGCTTAGCTGGCGGGAGGAGCTCCTACGAGCAGTACTTC. The V gene is TRBV7-2, the J gene TRBJ2-7; 8 bases fit TRBD2. CDR3 length: 16 residues. J gave up 0 bases and V 0 bases, and 4 bases lay outside the gene matches. CDR1 SGHTA and CDR2 FQGNSA come from the germline V gene. Based on the CDR3 plus reference TRBV7-2 and TRBJ2-7, the full variable domain is GAGVSQSPSNKVTEKGKDVELRCDPISGHTALYWYRQSLGQGLEFLIYFQGNSAPDKSGLPSDRFSAERTGGSVSTLTIQRTQQEDSAVYLCASSLAGGRSSYEQYFGPGTRLTVT.

This clone is a singleton in its sample. V usage is TRBV7-2 and J usage is TRBJ1-2; D perhaps matches TRBD1 (5 bases). The V end lost 0 bases, the J end lost 4 bases, and 15 bases lay between the germline ends. CDR1 SGHTA and CDR2 FQGNSA come from the germline V gene. The CDR3 is 16 amino acids. The CDR3 loop is CASSLAGRGGVYGYTF. In DNA form, the CDR3 reads TGTGCCAGCAGCTTAGCGGGGAGGGGAGGGGTCTATGGCTACACCTTC.

This chain joins TRBV5-1 and TRBJ2-2; 12 bases agree with TRBD1. There are 17 residues in the CDR3. V gave up 0 bases and J gave up 2 bases; unmatched junction bases: 2. Germline V gene data show CDR1 as SGHRS and CDR2 as YFSETQ. The CDR3 here is CASSLVGQGANTGELFF. The CDR3 nucleotides read TGCGCCAGCAGCTTGGTGGGACAGGGGGCCAACACCGGGGAGCTGTTTTTT.

V usage is TRBV10-1 and J usage is TRBJ1-5; no clear D. Germline loops: CDR1 WNHNN, CDR2 SYGVQD (reference sequence). The V end lost 1 base, the J end lost 4 bases, and 8 bases lay between the germline ends. CDR3 length: 14 residues. The CDR3 here is CASSEWAGNQPQHF. CDR3 nucleotides: TGCGCCAGCAGTGAGTGGGCTGGAAATCAGCCCCAGCATTTT.

V usage is TRBV7-8 and J usage is TRBJ2-5; D might be TRBD1 (5 bases). CDR3 size: 12 residues. Trimming shortened V by 6 bases and J by 5 bases, and 10 bases separated the two germline ends. CDR1 SGHVS and CDR2 FQNEAQ come from the germline V gene. CDR3 in DNA: TGTGCCAGCAGACCGCCAGGGGAGACCCAGTACTTC. Protein sequence: CASRPPGETQYF.

This sequence joins TRBV4-1 and TRBJ1-4; 7 nucleotides line up with TRBD1. Germline V gene data show CDR1 as MGHRA and CDR2 as YSYEKL. The V segment lost 5 bases and the J segment 2 bases; nucleotides outside the gene matches: 8. This CDR3 is built from 16 residues. DNA for the CDR3: TGCGCCAGCAGCGCGTGGCCGGGACAGACTAATGAAAAACTGTTTTTT. This translates into CASSAWPGQTNEKLFF.

The chain links TRBV19 to TRBJ2-5; 11 positions agree with TRBD2. The V segment lost 8 bases and the J segment 0 bases; nucleotides outside the gene matches: 5. CDR1 and CDR2 from the germline V gene are LNHDA and SQIVND (reference sequence). There are 15 residues in the CDR3. CDR3 coding DNA: TGTGCCAGTTCAGAACTAGCGGGGGACCAAGAGACCCAGTACTTC. Translated, it gives CASSELAGDQETQYF.

This chain links TRBV3-1 (or the pseudogene TRBV3-2) with TRBJ2-4; TRBD2 might be the D (5 bases). V was cut by 6 bases and J by 6 bases, with 9 bases left in between. CDR1 is LGHDT and CDR2 is YNNKEL in the germline V gene (reference sequence). This CDR3 contains 12 residues. The CDR3 DNA follows: TGTGCCAGCAGTCACGAGGGAAACATTCAGTACTTC. Translation: CASSHEGNIQYF.

As for this clone: The junction differs from germline at one of its ends, possibly a read error. This sequence joins TRBV7-2 and TRBJ1-2; 10 positions agree with TRBD1. The CDR3 loop spans 15 amino acids. Germline values: CDR1 SGHTA, CDR2 FQGNSA. CDR3 nucleotides: TGTGCCAGCAGCCCCAAACCGTTGGACAGGGGGGATCTGGCCTTC. It specifies CASSPKPLDRGDLAF.